These T cell receptor beta chains were read from a single sample in a study of shared clonotypes between healthy human individuals. TCRdb keeps only in-frame clones here, not all; method: immunoSEQ multiplex PCR. Among approximately 2.4 million clones listed, approximately 94% were seen once. The sequenced sample was naive CD4+ T cells sorted from blood. The receptors here all came from a man between 18 and 35 years old in good health. The CDR3 runs from the conserved cysteine through the conserved F or W. Each record gives: V gene, D gene, J gene, clone size, CDR3 DNA, CDR3 protein. D genes are given only for firm matches. The size field is filled for only some rows; it gives once, few, many or a size class.

v_call: TRBV5-6
d_call: .
j_call: TRBJ2-7
clone_size: .
cdr3_nt: TGTGCCAGCAGCTTGGGATCTACCTACGAGCAGTACTTC
cdr3_aa: CASSLGSTYEQYF

v_call: TRBV6-5
d_call: .
j_call: TRBJ1-2
clone_size: few
cdr3_nt: TGTGCCAGCAGTGGAACAGTTAACTATGGCTACACCTTC
cdr3_aa: CASSGTVNYGYTF

v_call: TRBV28
d_call: TRBD1
j_call: TRBJ1-2
clone_size: .
cdr3_nt: TGTGCCAGCATCCACAGGGGTGGCTACACCTTC
cdr3_aa: CASIHRGGYTF

v_call: TRBV7-9
d_call: .
j_call: TRBJ1-6
clone_size: .
cdr3_nt: TGTGCCAGCAGCTTGGGACCGGGCATCCCACCCCTCCACTTT
cdr3_aa: CASSLGPGIPPLHF

v_call: TRBV19
d_call: TRBD1
j_call: TRBJ2-1
clone_size: once
cdr3_nt: TGTGCCAGTACCGAGACAGGGGTCCGCGAGCAGTTCTTC
cdr3_aa: CASTETGVREQFF

v_call: TRBV7-7
d_call: TRBD1
j_call: TRBJ2-5
clone_size: .
cdr3_nt: TGTGCTAGCAGCCCCGGACAGGGGGCGACCCAGTACTTC
cdr3_aa: CASSPGQGATQYF

v_call: TRBV6-6
d_call: TRBD2
j_call: TRBJ2-3
clone_size: .
cdr3_nt: TGTGCCAGCAGTTTGGTTAGCGGGGGACGCACAGATACGCAGTATTTT
cdr3_aa: CASSLVSGGRTDTQYF

v_call: TRBV13
d_call: TRBD1
j_call: TRBJ1-1
clone_size: .
cdr3_nt: TGTGCCAGCAGCCCTAGAGGACAGGGGTCCGCTGAAGCTTTCTTT
cdr3_aa: CASSPRGQGSAEAFF

v_call: TRBV11-2
d_call: TRBD2
j_call: TRBJ2-5
clone_size: .
cdr3_nt: TGTGCCAGCACCCCAGGGACTAGCGGCCACCAAGAGACCCAGTACTTC
cdr3_aa: CASTPGTSGHQETQYF

v_call: TRBV6-1
d_call: .
j_call: TRBJ2-3
clone_size: .
cdr3_nt: TGTGCCAGCAGCCCCACCAGGGTAGATACGCAGTATTTT
cdr3_aa: CASSPTRVDTQYF

v_call: TRBV10-3
d_call: .
j_call: TRBJ1-2
clone_size: .
cdr3_nt: TGTGCCATCAGTGAGGGCAGAGACCCTTATGGCTACACCTTC
cdr3_aa: CAISEGRDPYGYTF

v_call: TRBV5-6
d_call: .
j_call: TRBJ1-1
clone_size: .
cdr3_nt: TGTGCCAGCAGCTTGCTGGGGGGCGAAACTGAAGCTTTCTTT
cdr3_aa: CASSLLGGETEAFF

v_call: TRBV27
d_call: .
j_call: TRBJ2-7
clone_size: .
cdr3_nt: TGTGCCAGCAGTTTATCCGGGACGCTAACTAGGGAGCAGTACTTC
cdr3_aa: CASSLSGTLTREQYF

v_call: TRBV6-1
d_call: .
j_call: TRBJ1-1
clone_size: .
cdr3_nt: TGTGCCAGCAGATACTGGAGCACTGAAGCTTTCTTT
cdr3_aa: CASRYWSTEAFF

v_call: TRBV14
d_call: .
j_call: TRBJ2-2
clone_size: .
cdr3_nt: TGTGCCAGCAGCCAAGTAACCGGCGGGAACACCGGGGAGCTGTTTTTT
cdr3_aa: CASSQVTGGNTGELFF

v_call: TRBV7-2
d_call: .
j_call: TRBJ1-6
clone_size: .
cdr3_nt: TGTGCCAGCAGCTTAGTGCTCCAGGGATTTAATTCACCCCTCCACTTT
cdr3_aa: CASSLVLQGFNSPLHF